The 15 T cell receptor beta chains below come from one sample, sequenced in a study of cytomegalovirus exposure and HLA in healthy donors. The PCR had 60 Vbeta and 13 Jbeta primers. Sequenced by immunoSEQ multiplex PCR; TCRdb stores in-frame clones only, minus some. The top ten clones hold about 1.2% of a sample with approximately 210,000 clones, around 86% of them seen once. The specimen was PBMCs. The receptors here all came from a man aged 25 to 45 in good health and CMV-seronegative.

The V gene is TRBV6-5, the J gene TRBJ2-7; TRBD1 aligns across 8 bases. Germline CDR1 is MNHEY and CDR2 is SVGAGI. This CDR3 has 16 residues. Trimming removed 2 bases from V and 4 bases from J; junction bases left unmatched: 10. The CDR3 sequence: CASSYTGGGPRYEQYF. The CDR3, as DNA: TGTGCCAGCAGTTACACAGGGGGTGGCCCCCGTTACGAGCAGTACTTC.

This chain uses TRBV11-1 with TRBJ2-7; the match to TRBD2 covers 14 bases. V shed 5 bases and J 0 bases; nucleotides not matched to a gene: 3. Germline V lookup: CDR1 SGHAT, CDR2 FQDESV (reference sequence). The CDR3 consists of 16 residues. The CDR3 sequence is CASSRLAGGSSYEQYF. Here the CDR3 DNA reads TGTGCCAGCAGCCGACTAGCGGGGGGGAGCTCCTACGAGCAGTACTTC.

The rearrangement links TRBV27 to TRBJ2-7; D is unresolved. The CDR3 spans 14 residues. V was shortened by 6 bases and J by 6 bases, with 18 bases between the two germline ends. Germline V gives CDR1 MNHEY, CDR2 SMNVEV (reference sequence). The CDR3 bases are TGTGCCAGCAGCCCCCGTTTACAGAAGGTCGAGCAGTACTTC. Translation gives CASSPRLQKVEQYF.

CDR3 amino acids: CASSLGGRETQYF. CDR3 coding DNA: TGTGCCAGCAGCTTGGGGGGGAGGGAGACCCAGTACTTC. The rearrangement joins TRBV7-9 to TRBJ2-5, with TRBD2 matching over 7 bases. The germline V gene encodes CDR1 SEHNR and CDR2 FQNEAQ (reference sequence). With 3 bases clipped from V and 5 bases from J, the junction kept 3 bases outside the gene matches. This CDR3 has 13 amino acids. The whole variable domain, filled in from reference TRBV7-9 and TRBJ2-5, reads DTGVSQNPRHKITKRGQNVTFRCDPISEHNRLYWYRQTLGQGPEFLTYFQNEAQLEKSRLLSDRFSAERPKGSFSTLEIQRTEQGDSAMYLCASSLGGRETQYFGPGTRLLVL.

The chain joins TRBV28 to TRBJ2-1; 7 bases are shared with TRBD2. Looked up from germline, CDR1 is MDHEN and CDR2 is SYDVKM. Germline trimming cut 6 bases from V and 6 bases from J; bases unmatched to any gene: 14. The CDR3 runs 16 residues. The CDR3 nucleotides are TGTGCCAGCAGAAAGGTTAGGTCTAGCGGTTCCAATGAGCAGTTCTTC. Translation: CASRKVRSSGSNEQFF.

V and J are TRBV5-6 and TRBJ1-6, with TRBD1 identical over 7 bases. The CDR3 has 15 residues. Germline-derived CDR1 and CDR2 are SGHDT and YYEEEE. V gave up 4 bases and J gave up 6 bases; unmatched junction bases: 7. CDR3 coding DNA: TGTGCCAGCAGCCCAACAGGGGTGCGTAATTCACCCCTCCACTTT. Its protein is CASSPTGVRNSPLHF.

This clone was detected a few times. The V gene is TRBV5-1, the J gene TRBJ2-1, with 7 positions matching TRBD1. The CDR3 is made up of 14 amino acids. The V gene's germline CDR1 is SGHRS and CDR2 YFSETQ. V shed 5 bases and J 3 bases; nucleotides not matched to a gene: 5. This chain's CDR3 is CASSSSGGYNEQFF. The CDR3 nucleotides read TGCGCCAGCAGTTCGTCAGGGGGCTACAATGAGCAGTTCTTC.

CDR3 sequence: CASSSFLTAGYTF. The CDR3 nucleotides are TGTGCCAGCAGTTCCTTCCTAACCGCTGGCTACACCTTC. The chain links TRBV7-2 to TRBJ1-2; no clear D gene. Germline lookup yields CDR1 SGHTA and CDR2 FQGNSA. V was pared by 6 bases and J by 7 bases, with 15 bases between. CDR3 length: 13 residues.

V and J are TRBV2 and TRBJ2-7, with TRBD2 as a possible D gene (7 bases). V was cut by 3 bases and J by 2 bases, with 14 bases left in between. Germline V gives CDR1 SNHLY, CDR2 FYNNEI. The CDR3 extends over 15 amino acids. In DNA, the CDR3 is TGTGCCAGCAGTGAGTTCGGGGGGCTCCCCTACGAGCAGTACTTC. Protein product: CASSEFGGLPYEQYF.

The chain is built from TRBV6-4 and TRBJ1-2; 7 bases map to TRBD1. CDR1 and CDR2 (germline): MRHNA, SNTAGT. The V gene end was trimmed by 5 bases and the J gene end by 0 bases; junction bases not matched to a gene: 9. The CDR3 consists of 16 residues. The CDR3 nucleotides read TGTGCCAGCAGTAGGGACAGTGCGATTCCTAACTATGGCTACACCTTC. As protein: CASSRDSAIPNYGYTF.

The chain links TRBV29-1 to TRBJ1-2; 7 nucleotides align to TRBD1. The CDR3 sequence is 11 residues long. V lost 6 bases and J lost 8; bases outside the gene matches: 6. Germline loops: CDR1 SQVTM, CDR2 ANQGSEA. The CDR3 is CSVTGSWGYTF. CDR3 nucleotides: TGCAGCGTGACAGGGAGCTGGGGCTACACCTTC.

CDR3 residues: CASSGSGPEQYF. The CDR3 bases are TGTGCCAGCAGTGGATCAGGGCCTGAGCAGTACTTC. The rearrangement links TRBV27 to TRBJ2-7; D may be TRBD1 (5 bases). Germline lookup yields CDR1 MNHEY and CDR2 SMNVEV (reference sequence). CDR3 length: 12 amino acids. With 5 bases removed from V and 7 bases from J, the gap between germline ends came to 12 bases.

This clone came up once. In DNA, the CDR3 is TGTGCCAGCAGTCGACCGGGGACGCAGTATTTT. Protein: CASSRPGTQYF. The genes are TRBV28 and TRBJ2-3; perhaps TRBD2 as D (5 bases). CDR1 is MDHEN, CDR2 SYDVKM, per germline. V lost 5 bases and J lost 9, with 9 bases in between. CDR3 length equals 11 residues. The full variable domain, with the rest looked up from reference TRBV28 and TRBJ2-3, is DVKVTQSSRYLVKRTGEKVFLECVQDMDHENMFWYRQDPGLGLRLIYFSYDVKMKEKGDIPEGYSVSREKKERFSLILESASTNQTSMYLCASSRPGTQYFGPGTRLTVL.

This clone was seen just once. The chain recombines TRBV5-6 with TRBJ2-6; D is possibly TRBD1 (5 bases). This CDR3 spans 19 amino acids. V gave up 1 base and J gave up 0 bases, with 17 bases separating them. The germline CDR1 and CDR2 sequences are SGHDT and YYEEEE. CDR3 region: CASSLRFQGGYSGANVLTF. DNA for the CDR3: TGTGCCAGCAGCTTGAGGTTTCAGGGCGGATACTCTGGGGCCAACGTCCTGACTTTC. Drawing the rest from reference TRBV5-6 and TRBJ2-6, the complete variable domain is DAGVTQSPTHLIKTRGQQVTLRCSPKSGHDTVSWYQQALGQGPQFIFQYYEEEERQRGNFPDRFSGHQFPNYSSELNVNALLLGDSALYLCASSLRFQGGYSGANVLTFGAGSRLTVL.

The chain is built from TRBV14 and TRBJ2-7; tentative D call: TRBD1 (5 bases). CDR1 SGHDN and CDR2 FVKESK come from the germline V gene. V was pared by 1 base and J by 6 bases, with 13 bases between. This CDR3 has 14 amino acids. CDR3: CASSQGTSVGEQYF. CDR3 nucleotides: TGTGCCAGCAGCCAAGGGACATCGGTGGGCGAGCAGTACTTC.